This T cell receptor beta chain was sequenced in a study of T cell repertoires in cytomegalovirus infection. Study information: Matching HLA type and CMV infection were both indicated by public TCR beta signatures. Whole-study results and caveats: Summed public TCR beta family frequency identified CMV carriers bearing the relevant HLA. In two of eight donors, the top clonotype was HLA-C-restricted CMV-specific.

This clonotype was seen only a few times. Its antigen is as yet unknown. TCRdb re-analysed the reads in MiXCR, keeping a single row per CDR3 protein. Of 100,000 to 150,000 distinct CDR3 sequences in the sample, approximately 24% are singletons; the top ten hold approximately 35%. Input material: PBMCs, sequenced either directly or after in vitro stimulation (not recorded which). The origin of this receptor is a human donor in good health (CMV status not recorded). Some clones in this sample may be carry-over from other donors' samples.

The CDR3 sequence: CSEQTSSYNEQFF. The CDR3 nucleotides read TGCAGTGAGCAGACTAGCAGTTACAATGAGCAGTTCTTC. The rearrangement uses TRBV20-1 and TRBJ2-1; 7 positions match TRBD2. CDR1 DFQATT and CDR2 SNEGSKA come from the germline V gene (reference sequence). Trimming at V came to 7 bases and at J to 4 bases, leaving 7 bases not matched to a gene. CDR3 size: 13 residues.